This is a list of T cell receptor beta chains from one sample in a study of lymphopenia after photon versus proton radiotherapy. Here immunoSEQ multiplex PCR was the method, and the copy in TCRdb shows in-frame clones only, minus some. The sample consists of around 59,000 clones, 70% to 85% of them appearing once. The source material was peripheral blood, sampled from a patient treated with proton-based radiotherapy. The receptors were gathered from a man in his 60s with pancreatic cancer. Each CDR3 is given with its conserved first and last residue. The D gene is left open where the match is weak. Some rows have no size entry. The others give once, few or many, or a class for an expanded clone.

clone_size j_call v_call d_call cdr3_nt cdr3_aa
few TRBJ2-7 TRBV28 . TGTGCCAGCAGTCCTCGTGCCTTTAGGGGGGTGAGCTCCTACGAGCAGTACTTC CASSPRAFRGVSSYEQYF
. TRBJ1-1 TRBV28 . TGTGCCAGCAGCTCCCCCTACAGTGAAGCTTTCTTT CASSSPYSEAFF
. TRBJ2-4 TRBV28 TRBD1 TGTGCCAGCAGTTCCGGGACAGGGCCGAACATTCAGTACTTC CASSSGTGPNIQYF
few TRBJ1-4 TRBV6-6 . TGTGCCAGCAGTAGCTACAGAGGTGAAAAACTGTTTTTT CASSSYRGEKLFF
. TRBJ2-6 TRBV11-2 . TGTGCCAGCAGCTTAGATCTAAGGGGGATGTCCGGGGCCAACGTCCTGACTTTC CASSLDLRGMSGANVLTF
. TRBJ2-3 TRBV2 . TGTGCCAGCAGCACTCGCTCCGGGGCTACAGATACGCAGTATTTT CASSTRSGATDTQYF
. TRBJ2-7 TRBV5-1 . TGCGCCAGCAGCTTGGAAATCGGTGGGGCCTACGAGCAGTACTTC CASSLEIGGAYEQYF
. TRBJ2-7 TRBV29-1 . TGCAGCGTAGCGGGCCACGCGGACGAGCAGTACTTC CSVAGHADEQYF
. TRBJ2-1 TRBV4-3 TRBD2 TGCGCCAGCAGCTTTACCGGGACTAGCGCATACAATGAGCAGTTCTTC CASSFTGTSAYNEQFF
. TRBJ2-3 TRBV6-1 TRBD2 TGTGCCAGCAGTGGCGAGGTAGCGGGAGGAATAGATACGCAGTATTTT CASSGEVAGGIDTQYF
. TRBJ2-3 TRBV18 TRBD1 TGTGCCAGCTCACCGTCTCGGGACAGGGGGTTGACAGATACGCAGTATTTT CASSPSRDRGLTDTQYF
. TRBJ2-5 TRBV10-2 . TGCGCCAGCAGGCGTCAGGGTGGACAAGAGACCCAGTACTTC CASRRQGGQETQYF
. TRBJ1-1 TRBV18 . TGTGCCAGCTCACCACTCTCAGGGTCGAACACTGAAGCTTTCTTT CASSPLSGSNTEAFF
. TRBJ2-5 TRBV15 . TGTGCCACCAGCCCTCGGGAGATACAAGAGACCCAGTACTTC CATSPREIQETQYF
. TRBJ2-1 TRBV30 . TGTGCCTGGTCAGACCTAAGGAGCTCCTACAATGAGCAGTTCTTC CAWSDLRSSYNEQFF
. TRBJ2-1 TRBV6-6 . TGTGCCAGCAGTACGGACTCACCATACAATGAGCAGTTCTTC CASSTDSPYNEQFF
. TRBJ2-3 TRBV5-1 . TGCGCCAGCAGCCTACAAAGGGCAGCAGATACGCAGTATTTT CASSLQRAADTQYF
. TRBJ2-5 TRBV6-6 . TGTGCCAGCAGTTACTCAGGGGTTAAGGTCCAAGAGACCCAGTACTTC CASSYSGVKVQETQYF
. TRBJ1-3 TRBV18 . TGTGCCAGCTCACCGTACGTTGCCTTCTCTGGAAACACCATATATTTT CASSPYVAFSGNTIYF
once TRBJ1-1 TRBV5-6 . TGTGCCAGCAGCTTGCTTTTTGGGGCGCGGGACACTGAAGCTTTCTTT CASSLLFGARDTEAFF
. TRBJ2-7 TRBV27 . TGTGCCAGCAGTCAATGGGAATCCTACGAGCAGTACTTC CASSQWESYEQYF
. TRBJ2-1 TRBV6-1 . TGTGCCAGCAGGCGAGCGGCCCCCTCAGAGCAGTTCTTC CASRRAAPSEQFF
. TRBJ1-2 TRBV5-1 . TGCGCCAGCAGCTTGCACACCGGGAATTTCTATGGCTACACCTTC CASSLHTGNFYGYTF
. TRBJ2-1 TRBV28 . TGTGCCAGCGGAAGATGGGACAATGAGCAGTTCTTC CASGRWDNEQFF
. TRBJ1-1 TRBV28 . TGTGCCAGCAGCCAGGGAGGTGTCAGAGAAGCTTTCTTT CASSQGGVREAFF
few TRBJ1-1 TRBV6-5 . TGTGCCAGCAGCGTAAAACGGAACACTGAAGCTTTCTTT CASSVKRNTEAFF
. TRBJ2-7 TRBV5-1 TRBD2 TGCGCCAGCAGCGGCGGCCTAGCGGGAGTTTCGTCAATTTTTAAGAAGGAGCAGTACTTC CASSGGLAGVSSIFKKEQYF
. TRBJ2-7 TRBV11-3 TRBD2 TGTGCCAGCAGCTTAGTTCCCGGGGGGAGCTCCTACGAGCAGTACTTC CASSLVPGGSSYEQYF
. TRBJ2-7 TRBV28 TRBD2 TGTGCCAGCAGACACGGGACTAGCGGGACCCCCTCCTACGAGCAGTACTTC CASRHGTSGTPSYEQYF
. TRBJ2-7 TRBV30 TRBD2 TGTGCCTGGCAACTAGCGGGAGTAGGGACCTACGAGCAGTACTTC CAWQLAGVGTYEQYF
. TRBJ2-5 TRBV6-5 TRBD1 TGTGCCAGCAGGAAACAGGGGTACGGGACCCAGTACTTC CASRKQGYGTQYF
. TRBJ2-3 TRBV29-1 TRBD1 TGCAGCGTTGACTCTGACAGGGGTCAACTTTGGACAGATACGCAGTATTTT CSVDSDRGQLWTDTQYF
. TRBJ2-3 TRBV28 TRBD1 TGTGCCAGCAGTCAGGGGACAGCAGATACGCAGTATTTT CASSQGTADTQYF
. TRBJ1-5 TRBV15 TRBD1 TGTGCCACCAGCAGAGAGACAGGGGCCGGTCAGCCCCAGCATTTT CATSRETGAGQPQHF
. TRBJ2-3 TRBV5-1 TRBD2 TGCGCCAGCAGCTTGCCGGCGGGAGTGGCAGCAGATACGCAGTATTTT CASSLPAGVAADTQYF
. TRBJ1-4 TRBV28 TRBD1 TGTGCCAGCAGTACTCACGGACAGGGGGCAAATGAAAAACTGTTTTTT CASSTHGQGANEKLFF
. TRBJ2-7 TRBV30 . TGTGCCTGGATACCCCAATCCAGGGATTTCTCCTACGAGCAGTACTTC CAWIPQSRDFSYEQYF
once TRBJ2-1 TRBV2 TRBD2 TGTGCCAGCAACTCAAGAGCGGGAGGTTCGGTTGAGCAGTTCTTC CASNSRAGGSVEQFF
. TRBJ2-7 TRBV7-3 TRBD2 TGTGCCAGCCTTTCCGGGAGGGCAAGGGGGTACGAGCAGTACTTC CASLSGRARGYEQYF
. TRBJ1-4 TRBV15 TRBD1 TGTGCCACCAGCAGAGTCACAGGGGCTACTAATGAAAAACTGTTTTTT CATSRVTGATNEKLFF
. TRBJ2-2 TRBV14 . TGTGCCAGCAGCCAAGTTTTGGGCGGGGAGCTGTTTTTT CASSQVLGGELFF
. TRBJ1-1 TRBV7-3 . TGTGCCAGCAGCTATTTGGGGAACACTGAAGCTTTCTTT CASSYLGNTEAFF
. TRBJ1-6 TRBV14 . TGTGCCAGCAGCCAAGAGAGAAATAATTCACCCCTCCACTTT CASSQERNNSPLHF
. TRBJ2-2 TRBV2 . TGTGCCAGCAGTGGTTCCCGCACCGGGGAGCTGTTTTTT CASSGSRTGELFF
. TRBJ1-5 TRBV10-3 . TGTGCCATCAGTGCGCCGGGTCAGCCCCAGCATTTT CAISAPGQPQHF
. TRBJ2-2 TRBV11-1 . TGTGCCAGCAGCCGCGGGGACAGTCCTTCCGGGGAGCTGTTTTTT CASSRGDSPSGELFF
. TRBJ2-2 TRBV28 . TGTGCCAGCAGTTTGGAAACCGGGGAGCTGTTTTTT CASSLETGELFF
few TRBJ2-6 TRBV27 . TGTGCCAGCGCCTACAGGGCGGCTGGGGCCAACGTCCTGACTTTC CASAYRAAGANVLTF
. TRBJ2-7 TRBV11-3 . TGTGCCAGCAGCTTCCGTGGCGAGCAGTACTTC CASSFRGEQYF
. TRBJ2-7 TRBV7-2 TRBD1 TGTGCCAGCAGCGTTCGGACAGGGGGCGCCGAGCAGTACTTC CASSVRTGGAEQYF
. TRBJ2-5 TRBV5-1 . TGCGCCAGCAGCTTTAACCCCCCGGAAACCGGAGAGACCCAGTACTTC CASSFNPPETGETQYF
. TRBJ2-7 TRBV11-3 TRBD2 TGTGCCAGCAGCCCAGGACTAGCGGGCTACGAGCAGTACTTC CASSPGLAGYEQYF